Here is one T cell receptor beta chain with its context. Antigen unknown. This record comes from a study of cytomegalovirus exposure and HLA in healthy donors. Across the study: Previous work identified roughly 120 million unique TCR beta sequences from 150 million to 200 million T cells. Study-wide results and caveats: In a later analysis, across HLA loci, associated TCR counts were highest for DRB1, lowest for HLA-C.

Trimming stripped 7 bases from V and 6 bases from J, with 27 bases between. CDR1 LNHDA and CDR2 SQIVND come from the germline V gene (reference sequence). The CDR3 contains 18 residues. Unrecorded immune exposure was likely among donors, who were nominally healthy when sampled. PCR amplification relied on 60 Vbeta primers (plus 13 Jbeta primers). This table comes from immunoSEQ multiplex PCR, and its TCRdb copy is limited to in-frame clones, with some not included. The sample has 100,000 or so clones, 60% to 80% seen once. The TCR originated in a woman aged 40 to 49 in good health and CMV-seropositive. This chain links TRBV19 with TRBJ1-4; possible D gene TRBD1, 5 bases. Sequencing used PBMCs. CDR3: CASTAGRQVNWGDEKLFF. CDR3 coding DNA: TGTGCCAGTACTGCCGGGCGGCAAGTCAATTGGGGGGATGAAAAACTGTTTTTT. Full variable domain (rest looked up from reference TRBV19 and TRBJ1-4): DGGITQSPKYLFRKEGQNVTLSCEQNLNHDAMYWYRQDPGQGLRLIYYSQIVNDFQKGDIAEGYSVSREKKESFPLTVTSAQKNPTAFYLCASTAGRQVNWGDEKLFFGSGTQLSVL.